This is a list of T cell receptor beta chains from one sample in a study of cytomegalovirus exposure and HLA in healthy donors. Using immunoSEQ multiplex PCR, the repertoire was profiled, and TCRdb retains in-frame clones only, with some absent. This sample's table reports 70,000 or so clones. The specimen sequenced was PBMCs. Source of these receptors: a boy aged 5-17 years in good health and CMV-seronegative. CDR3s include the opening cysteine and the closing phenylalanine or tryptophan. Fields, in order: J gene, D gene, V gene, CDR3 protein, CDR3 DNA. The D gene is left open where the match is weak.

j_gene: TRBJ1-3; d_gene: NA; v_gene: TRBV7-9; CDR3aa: CASSLGTDSFLGNTIYF; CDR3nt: TGTGCCAGCAGCTTAGGAACGGACAGCTTCCTGGGAAACACCATATATTTT
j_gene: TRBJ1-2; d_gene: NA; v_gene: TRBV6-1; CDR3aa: CASSEGQATDYGYTF; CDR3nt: TGTGCCAGCAGTGAAGGTCAGGCGACCGACTATGGCTACACCTTC
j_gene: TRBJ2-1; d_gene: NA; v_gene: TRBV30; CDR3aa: CASGRADYYNEQFF; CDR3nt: TGTGCCAGTGGAAGGGCAGACTATTACAATGAGCAGTTCTTC
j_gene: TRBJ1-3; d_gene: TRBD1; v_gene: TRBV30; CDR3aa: CAWSVGQDSGNTIYF; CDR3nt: TGTGCCTGGAGCGTCGGACAGGACTCTGGAAACACCATATATTTT
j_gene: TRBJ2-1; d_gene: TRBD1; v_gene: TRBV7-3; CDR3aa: CASSTQGNEQFF; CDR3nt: TGTGCCAGCAGCACACAGGGGAATGAGCAGTTCTTC
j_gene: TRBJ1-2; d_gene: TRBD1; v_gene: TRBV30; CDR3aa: CAWKADRVDGYTF; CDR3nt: TGTGCCTGGAAGGCGGACAGGGTCGATGGCTACACCTTC
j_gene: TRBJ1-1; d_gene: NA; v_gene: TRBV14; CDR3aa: CASSRTYDTEAFF; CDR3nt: TGTGCCAGCAGCCGGACATATGACACTGAAGCTTTCTTT
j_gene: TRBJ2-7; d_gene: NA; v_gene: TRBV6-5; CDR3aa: CASTRGDSYEQYF; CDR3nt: TGTGCCAGTACCAGGGGGGACTCCTACGAGCAGTACTTC
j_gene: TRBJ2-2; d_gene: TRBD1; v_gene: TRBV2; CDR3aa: CASSEARDRDTGELFF; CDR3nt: TGTGCCAGCAGTGAAGCACGGGACAGGGACACCGGGGAGCTGTTTTTT
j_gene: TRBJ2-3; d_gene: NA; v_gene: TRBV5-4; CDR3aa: CASSWGGPIKTDTQYF; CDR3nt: TGTGCCAGCAGCTGGGGGGGCCCCATCAAAACAGATACGCAGTATTTT
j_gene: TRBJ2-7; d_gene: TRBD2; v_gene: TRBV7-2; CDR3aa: CASSPMTSGSSPYEQYF; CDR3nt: TGTGCCAGCAGCCCCATGACTAGCGGGAGTTCCCCCTACGAGCAGTACTTC
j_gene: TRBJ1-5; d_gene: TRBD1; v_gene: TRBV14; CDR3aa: CASSQVPGQGNIYSNQPQHF; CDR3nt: TGTGCCAGCAGCCAAGTTCCGGGACAGGGCAACATCTATAGCAATCAGCCCCAGCATTTT
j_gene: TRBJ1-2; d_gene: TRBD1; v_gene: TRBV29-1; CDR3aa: CSVETGGRGYTF; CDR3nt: TGCAGCGTTGAAACAGGGGGCCGAGGCTACACCTTC
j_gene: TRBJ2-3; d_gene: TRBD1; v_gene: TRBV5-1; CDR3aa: CASSPGTGGEGDTQYF; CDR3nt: TGCGCCAGCAGCCCGGGGACAGGGGGCGAGGGAGATACGCAGTATTTT
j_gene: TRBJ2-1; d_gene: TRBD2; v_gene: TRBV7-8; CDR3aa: CASRSSGPSYNEQFF; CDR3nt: TGTGCCAGCAGGTCTAGCGGACCGTCCTACAATGAGCAGTTCTTC
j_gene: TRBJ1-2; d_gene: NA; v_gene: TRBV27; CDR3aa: CASSPTGSKGYTF; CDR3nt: TGTGCCAGCAGTCCAACGGGTAGTAAAGGCTACACCTTC
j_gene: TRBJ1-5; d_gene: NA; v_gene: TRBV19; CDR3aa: CASSASGEGDNQPQHF; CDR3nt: TGTGCCAGTAGTGCCTCAGGGGAGGGTGACAATCAGCCCCAGCATTTT
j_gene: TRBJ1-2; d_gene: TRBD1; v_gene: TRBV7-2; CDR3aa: CASSSPGTGPIYGYTF; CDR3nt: TGTGCCAGCAGCTCTCCCGGGACAGGCCCGATCTATGGCTACACCTTC
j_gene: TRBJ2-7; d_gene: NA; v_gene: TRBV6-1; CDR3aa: CASSRTAYEQYF; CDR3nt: TGTGCCAGCAGCCGGACAGCCTACGAGCAGTACTTC
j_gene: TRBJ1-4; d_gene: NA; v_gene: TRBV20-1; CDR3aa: CIGEGNEKLFF; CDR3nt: TGTATAGGGGAAGGGAATGAAAAACTGTTTTTT
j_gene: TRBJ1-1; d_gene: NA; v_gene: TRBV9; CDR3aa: CASSNGRGTEAFF; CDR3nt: TGTGCCAGCAGCAACGGACGGGGGACTGAAGCTTTCTTT
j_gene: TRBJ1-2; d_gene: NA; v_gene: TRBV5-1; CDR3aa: CASSEQQMEGYTF; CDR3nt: TGCGCCAGCAGCGAGCAACAGATGGAAGGCTACACCTTC
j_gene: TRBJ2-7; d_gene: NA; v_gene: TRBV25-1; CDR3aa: CASSEPAAGIHEQYF; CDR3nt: TGTGCCAGCAGTGAACCGGCCGCAGGGATCCACGAGCAGTACTTC
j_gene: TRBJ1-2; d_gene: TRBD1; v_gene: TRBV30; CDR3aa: CAWREDRGLNYGYTF; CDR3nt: TGTGCCTGGAGGGAAGACAGGGGGTTAAACTATGGCTACACCTTC
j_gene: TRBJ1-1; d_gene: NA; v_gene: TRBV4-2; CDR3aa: CASSQDTVNTEAFF; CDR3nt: TGTGCCAGCAGCCAAGATACAGTGAACACTGAAGCTTTCTTT
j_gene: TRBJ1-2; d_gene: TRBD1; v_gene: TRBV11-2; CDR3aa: CASSPTGQRYGYTF; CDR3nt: TGTGCCAGCAGCCCGACGGGACAGAGATATGGCTACACCTTC
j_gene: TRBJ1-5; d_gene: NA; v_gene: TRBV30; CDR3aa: CAWSVPGAQPQHF; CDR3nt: TGTGCCTGGAGTGTACCAGGGGCCCAGCCCCAGCATTTT
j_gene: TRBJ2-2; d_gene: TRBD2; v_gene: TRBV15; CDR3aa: CATSIGTSGRAEVPGELFF; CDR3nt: TGTGCCACCAGCATCGGGACTAGCGGGAGGGCCGAGGTTCCCGGGGAGCTGTTTTTT
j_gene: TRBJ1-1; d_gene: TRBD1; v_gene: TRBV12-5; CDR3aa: CASGLARPGGLYQIKAFF; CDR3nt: TGTGCTAGTGGTTTGGCCCGACCAGGGGGCCTTTACCAAATTAAAGCTTTCTTT
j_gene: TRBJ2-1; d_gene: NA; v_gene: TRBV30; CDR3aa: CAWSPRRSSLRFF; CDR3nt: TGTGCCTGGAGCCCACGTCGATCTAGCTTACGGTTCTTC
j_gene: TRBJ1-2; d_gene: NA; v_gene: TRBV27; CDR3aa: CASSLSAGVNGYTF; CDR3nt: TGTGCCAGCAGTTTATCAGCAGGGGTCAACGGCTACACCTTC
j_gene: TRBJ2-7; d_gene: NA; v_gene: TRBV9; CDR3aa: CASSGERGPYEQYF; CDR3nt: TGTGCCAGCAGCGGGGAAAGGGGCCCCTACGAGCAGTACTTC
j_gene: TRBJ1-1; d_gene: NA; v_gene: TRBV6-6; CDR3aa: CASRGSQGRDTEAFF; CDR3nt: TGTGCCAGCAGGGGAAGTCAGGGGAGGGACACTGAAGCTTTCTTT
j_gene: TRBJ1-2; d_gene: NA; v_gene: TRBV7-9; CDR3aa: CASLEGDRLNYGYTF; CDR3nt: TGTGCCAGCTTAGAGGGAGACAGGCTCAACTATGGCTACACCTTC
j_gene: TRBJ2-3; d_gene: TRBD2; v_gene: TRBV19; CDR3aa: CASSKVGGRARDTQYF; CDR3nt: TGTGCCAGTAGTAAAGTCGGCGGGAGGGCCAGAGATACGCAGTATTTT
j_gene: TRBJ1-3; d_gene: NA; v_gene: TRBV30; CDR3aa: CAWSVGRAGNTIYF; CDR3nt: TGTGCCTGGAGTGTAGGCAGGGCTGGAAACACCATATATTTT
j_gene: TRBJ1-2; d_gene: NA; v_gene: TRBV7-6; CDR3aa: CASSLDQDSPYGYTF; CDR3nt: TGTGCCAGCAGCTTAGACCAGGACAGTCCCTATGGCTACACCTTC
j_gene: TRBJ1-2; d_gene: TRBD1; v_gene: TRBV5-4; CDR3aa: CASTPRTGAVGYTF; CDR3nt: TGTGCCAGCACCCCGAGGACAGGGGCGGTTGGCTACACCTTC
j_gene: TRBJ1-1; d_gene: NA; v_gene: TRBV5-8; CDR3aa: CASSKRRRNTEAFF; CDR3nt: TGTGCCAGCAGCAAGCGACGACGGAACACTGAAGCTTTCTTT
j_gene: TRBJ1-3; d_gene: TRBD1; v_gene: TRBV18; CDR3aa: CASSPTGTTGNTIYF; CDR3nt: TGTGCCAGCTCACCGACAGGGACAACTGGAAACACCATATATTTT
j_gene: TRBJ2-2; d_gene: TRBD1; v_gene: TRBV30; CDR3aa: CAGLFGQGNTGELFF; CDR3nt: TGTGCCGGGCTGTTTGGACAGGGGAACACCGGGGAGCTGTTTTTT
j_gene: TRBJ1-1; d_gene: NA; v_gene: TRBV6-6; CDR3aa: CASSRAGSEAFF; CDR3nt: TGTGCCAGCAGTCGAGCAGGCTCTGAAGCTTTCTTT
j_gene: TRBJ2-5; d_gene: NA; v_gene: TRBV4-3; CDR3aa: CASSQDSGQGTQYF; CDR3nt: TGCGCCAGCAGCCAAGATTCTGGACAAGGGACCCAGTACTTC
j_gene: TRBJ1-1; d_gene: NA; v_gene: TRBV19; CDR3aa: CASSMVVNIMNTEAFF; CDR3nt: TGTGCCAGTAGTATGGTAGTAAATATCATGAACACTGAAGCTTTCTTT
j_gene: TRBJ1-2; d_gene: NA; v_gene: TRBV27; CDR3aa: CASRPGVRYGYTF; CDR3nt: TGTGCCAGCAGACCAGGGGTCCGTTATGGCTACACCTTC
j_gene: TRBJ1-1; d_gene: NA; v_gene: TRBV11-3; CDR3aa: CASSFTQNTEAFF; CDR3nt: TGTGCCAGCAGCTTTACACAGAACACTGAAGCTTTCTTT
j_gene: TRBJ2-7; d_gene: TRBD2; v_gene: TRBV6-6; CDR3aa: CASNDPGLGSYEQYF; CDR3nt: TGTGCCAGCAACGATCCGGGACTAGGTTCCTACGAGCAGTACTTC
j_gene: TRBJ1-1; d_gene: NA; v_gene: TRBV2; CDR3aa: CASSGLTEAFF; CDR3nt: TGTGCCAGCAGTGGGCTCACTGAAGCTTTCTTT
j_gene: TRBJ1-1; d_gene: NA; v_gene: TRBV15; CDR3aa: CATSRAELRGTEAFF; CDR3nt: TGTGCCACCAGCAGAGCCGAACTAAGGGGCACTGAAGCTTTCTTT
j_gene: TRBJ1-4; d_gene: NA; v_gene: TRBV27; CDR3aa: CASSFGGFAEKLFF; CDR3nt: TGTGCCAGCAGTTTTGGGGGCTTCGCGGAAAAACTGTTTTTT
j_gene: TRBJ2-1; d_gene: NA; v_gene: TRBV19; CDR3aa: CASTIGRFFDEQFF; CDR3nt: TGTGCCAGTACCATAGGGAGGTTTTTCGATGAGCAGTTCTTC
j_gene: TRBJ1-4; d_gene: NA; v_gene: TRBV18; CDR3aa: CASSPSLAGSGEKLFF; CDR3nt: TGTGCCAGCTCACCTTCGTTGGCAGGGTCAGGGGAAAAACTGTTTTTT
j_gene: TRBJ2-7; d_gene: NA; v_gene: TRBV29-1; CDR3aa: CSASTRGISYEQYF; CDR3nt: TGCAGCGCGTCGACTAGAGGGATCAGCTACGAGCAGTACTTC